The sample holds a few counts of the clone carrying this TCR beta chain. The investigators amplified TCR beta CDR3 regions from RNA transcripts. First-round RT-PCR of the TCR CDR3 relied on the HTBI primer set. Via MiXCR, TCRdb re-called the multiplex PCR reads, giving one row per CDR3 protein. The table shows about 320,000 distinct CDR3 sequences, with 16% occurring only once. This sample stems from a study of T cells in Graves' hyperthyroidism and ophthalmopathy. V lost 5 bases and J lost 7, with 12 bases in between. The CDR3 contains 12 residues. The germline V gene has CDR1 SEHNR and CDR2 FQNEAQ (reference sequence). Clinical symptoms, serum thyroxine and TRAb, thyroid ultrasound and orbital computed tomography together formed the diagnostic basis.

The TCR was taken from a man aged 25-45 years with Graves' hyperthyroidism. V gene TRBV7-9 combines with J gene TRBJ2-7; D remains unclear. The sample taken for sequencing was blood. The chain's CDR3 is CASSLVFGEQYF. The CDR3 DNA follows: TGTGCCAGCAGCCTGGTATTCGGGGAGCAGTACTTC.